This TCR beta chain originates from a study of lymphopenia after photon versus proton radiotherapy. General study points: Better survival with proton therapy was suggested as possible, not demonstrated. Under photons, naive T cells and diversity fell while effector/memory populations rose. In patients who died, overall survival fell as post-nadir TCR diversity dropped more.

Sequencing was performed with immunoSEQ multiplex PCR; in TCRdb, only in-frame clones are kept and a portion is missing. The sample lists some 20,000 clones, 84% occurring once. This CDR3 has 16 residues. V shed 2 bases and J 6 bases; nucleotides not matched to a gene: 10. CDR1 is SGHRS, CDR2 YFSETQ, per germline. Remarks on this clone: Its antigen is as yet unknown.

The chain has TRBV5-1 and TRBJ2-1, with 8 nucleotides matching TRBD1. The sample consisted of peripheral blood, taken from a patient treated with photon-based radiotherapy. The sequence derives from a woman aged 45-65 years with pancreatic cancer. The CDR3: CASSFIGQGVVNEQFF. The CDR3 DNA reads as TGCGCCAGCAGCTTCATAGGACAGGGAGTGGTCAATGAGCAGTTCTTC.